These 7 T cell receptor beta chains were all obtained from the same sample, sequenced in a study of blood T cell repertoires in COVID-19. Method: immunoSEQ multiplex PCR; TCRdb's copy keeps in-frame clones and lacks some. The data hold approximately 94,000 clones, with about 88% observed a single time. The sequenced sample consisted of peripheral blood. These receptors were collected from a man aged 30-40 years in a cohort sampled during active COVID-19.

The chain is built from TRBV30 and TRBJ2-5; 11 bases are a match to TRBD2. The germline gives CDR1 GTSNPN, CDR2 SVGIG (reference sequence). The CDR3 spans 14 residues. The V gene end was trimmed by 7 bases and the J gene end by 7 bases; junction bases not matched to a gene: 11. As DNA, the CDR3 is TGTGCCTCATTAACCGGGACTAGCGGCGGGACCCAGTACTTC. Amino acids: CASLTGTSGGTQYF.

This rearrangement joins TRBV6-2 or TRBV6-3 to TRBJ2-7, with 10 bases lining up with TRBD1. The V gene end was trimmed by 2 bases and the J gene end by 3 bases; junction bases not matched to a gene: 1. Looked up from germline, CDR1 is MNHEY and CDR2 is SVGEGT. The CDR3 extends over 14 amino acids. CDR3 DNA: TGTGCCAGCAGTTACGGACAGGGGGGCTACGAGCAGTACTTC. Amino acid sequence: CASSYGQGGYEQYF.

The chain recombines TRBV29-1 with TRBJ2-7; 7 bases match TRBD1. Germline CDR1 SQVTM, CDR2 ANQGSEA. V was clipped by 6 bases and J by 1 base; unmatched bases: 9. The CDR3 runs to 14 residues. The CDR3 is CSVSGTEGSYEQYF. CDR3 coding DNA: TGCAGCGTCTCCGGGACAGAGGGTTCCTACGAGCAGTACTTC.

The chain combines TRBV5-6 with TRBJ2-3; D is possibly TRBD1 (6 bases). Germline CDR1 is SGHDT and CDR2 is YYEEEE. The CDR3 covers 14 residues. V was pared by 0 bases and J by 5 bases, with 10 bases between. CDR3 loop: CASSLGGPGDTQYF. CDR3 nucleotide sequence: TGTGCCAGCAGCTTGGGGGGGCCCGGAGATACGCAGTATTTT. Looking up the rest from reference TRBV5-6 and TRBJ2-3 gives the full variable domain: DAGVTQSPTHLIKTRGQQVTLRCSPKSGHDTVSWYQQALGQGPQFIFQYYEEEERQRGNFPDRFSGHQFPNYSSELNVNALLLGDSALYLCASSLGGPGDTQYFGPGTRLTVL.

This chain connects TRBV7-8 to TRBJ2-1, with TRBD2 matching over 8 bases. Germline V CDR1 and CDR2: SGHVS, FQNEAQ. The ends lost 0 bases at V and 0 bases at J; junction bases unmatched: 7. There are 18 residues in the CDR3. CDR3 DNA: TGTGCCAGCAGCTTAGCTGGTGGCGGGGGGAACTCCTACAATGAGCAGTTCTTC. Amino acids: CASSLAGGGGNSYNEQFF. Full variable domain (rest looked up from reference TRBV7-8 and TRBJ2-1): GAGVSQSPRYKVAKRGQDVALRCDPISGHVSLFWYQQALGQGPEFLTYFQNEAQLDKSGLPSDRFFAERPEGSVSTLKIQRTQQEDSAVYLCASSLAGGGGNSYNEQFFGPGTRLTVL.

This clone was found a few times. The genes are TRBV5-1 and TRBJ1-6; D ambiguous. The CDR3 length is 14 residues. The V gene lost 0 bases and the J gene lost 7 bases, with 8 bases spanning the gap. In germline, CDR1 is SGHRS, CDR2 YFSETQ. The CDR3 DNA reads TGCGCCAGCAGCTTGGAAACAGACAATTCACCCCTCCACTTT. Residues: CASSLETDNSPLHF.

V usage is TRBV7-2 and J usage is TRBJ2-7, with 10 positions matching TRBD1. The CDR3 totals 14 residues. V trimming: 4 bases; J trimming: 6 bases; junction bases outside the gene matches: 6. From germline, CDR1 is SGHTA and CDR2 FQGNSA. CDR3 sequence (DNA): TGTGCCAGCAGCTCAACGACAGGGGGCGGCGAGCAGTACTTC. Translating it yields CASSSTTGGGEQYF. Full variable domain (missing parts from reference TRBV7-2 and TRBJ2-7): GAGVSQSPSNKVTEKGKDVELRCDPISGHTALYWYRQSLGQGLEFLIYFQGNSAPDKSGLPSDRFSAERTGGSVSTLTIQRTQQEDSAVYLCASSSTTGGGEQYFGPGTRLTVT.